The TCR beta chain described here comes from a study of blood T cell repertoires in COVID-19. Study in general: COVID-19 samples collected from the United States, Italy and Spain covered acute and convalescent phases. The cDNA or gDNA used as material had been derived from T cells, B-cell-depleted T cells, or PBMCs.

The CDR3 is 14 residues long. Trimming pared 3 bases from V and 7 bases from J, leaving 13 bases between. Germline loops: CDR1 LGHDT, CDR2 YNNKEL (reference sequence). Produced via immunoSEQ multiplex PCR; TCRdb's table is partial and in-frame only. The data show 320,000 or so clones, 88% seen once. Ages ranged from about 18 to 89 years, with residence in around 24 US areas. Sequenced material: PBMCs or T cells enriched from blood (not recorded which). The receptor was isolated from a man aged 25 to 40 who had recovered from COVID-19. The chain uses TRBV3-1 (or the pseudogene TRBV3-2) and TRBJ2-1; weak D call: TRBD2 (6 bases). CDR3 in DNA: TGTGCCAGCAGCCAGTTGGCTAGCGAGAATGAGCAGTTCTTC. Translation: CASSQLASENEQFF.